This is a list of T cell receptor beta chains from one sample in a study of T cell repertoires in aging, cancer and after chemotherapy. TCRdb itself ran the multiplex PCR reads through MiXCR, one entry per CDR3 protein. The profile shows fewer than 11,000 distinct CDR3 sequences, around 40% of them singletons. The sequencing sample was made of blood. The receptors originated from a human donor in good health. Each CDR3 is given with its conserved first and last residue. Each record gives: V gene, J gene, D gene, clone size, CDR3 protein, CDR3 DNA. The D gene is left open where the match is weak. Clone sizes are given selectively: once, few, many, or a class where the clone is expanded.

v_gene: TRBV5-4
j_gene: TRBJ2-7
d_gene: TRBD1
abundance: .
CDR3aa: CASSLGTGGGLGRSEQYF
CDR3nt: TGTGCCAGCAGCTTGGGGACAGGGGGCGGGCTAGGAAGGAGCGAGCAGTACTTC

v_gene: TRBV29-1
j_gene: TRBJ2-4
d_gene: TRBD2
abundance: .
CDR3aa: CSVDGSSGRAKNIQYF
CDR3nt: TGCAGCGTTGATGGGAGTAGCGGGAGGGCCAAAAACATTCAGTACTTC

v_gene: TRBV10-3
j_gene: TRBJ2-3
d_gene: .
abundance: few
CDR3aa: CAISDLAGSTDTQYF
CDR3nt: TGTGCCATCAGCGATTTGGCGGGCAGCACAGATACGCAGTATTTT

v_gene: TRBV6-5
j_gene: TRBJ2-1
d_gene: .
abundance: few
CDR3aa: CASSSPGRGRYNEQFF
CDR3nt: TGTGCCAGCAGTTCCCCCGGCAGGGGACGCTACAATGAGCAGTTCTTC

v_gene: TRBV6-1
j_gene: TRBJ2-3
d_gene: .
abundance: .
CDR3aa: CASSESELAAITDTQYF
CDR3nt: TGTGCCAGCAGTGAATCGGAACTAGCTGCTATCACAGATACGCAGTATTTT

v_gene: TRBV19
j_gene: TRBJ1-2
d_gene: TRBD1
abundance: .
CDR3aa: CASSTRTGVDGYTF
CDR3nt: TGTGCCAGTAGTACCAGGACAGGAGTCGATGGCTACACCTTC

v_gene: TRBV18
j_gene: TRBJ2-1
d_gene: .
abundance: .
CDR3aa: CASSPSRAIYNEQFF
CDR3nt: TGTGCCAGCTCACCATCTCGAGCGATTTACAATGAGCAGTTCTTC

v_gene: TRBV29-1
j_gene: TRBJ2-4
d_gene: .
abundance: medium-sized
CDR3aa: CSVESGKNIQYF
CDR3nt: TGCAGCGTTGAATCGGGGAAAAACATTCAGTACTTC

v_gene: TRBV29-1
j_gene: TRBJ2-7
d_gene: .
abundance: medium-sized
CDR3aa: CSVEAGTYEQYF
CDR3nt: TGCAGCGTTGAAGCAGGGACCTACGAGCAGTACTTC

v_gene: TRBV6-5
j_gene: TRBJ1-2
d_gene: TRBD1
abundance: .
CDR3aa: CASSARGQTNYGYTF
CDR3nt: TGTGCCAGCAGTGCTAGGGGACAGACCAACTATGGCTACACCTTC

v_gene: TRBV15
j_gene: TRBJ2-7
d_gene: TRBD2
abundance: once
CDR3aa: CATSRGGTSGYEQYF
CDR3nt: TGTGCCACCAGCAGAGGAGGGACTAGCGGCTACGAGCAGTACTTC

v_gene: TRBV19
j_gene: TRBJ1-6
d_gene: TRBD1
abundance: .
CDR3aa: CASSRGRNSPLHF
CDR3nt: TGTGCCAGTAGCAGGGGGCGGAATTCACCCCTCCACTTT